These 30 T cell receptor beta chains were sequenced from one sample in a study of T cells expressing NK-cell markers (dated by TCRdb to about 2020). Receptors were amplified or captured by 5' RACE. The data were produced on an Illumina HiSeq 2000. After the reads were reprocessed by TCRdb, one entry was made per CDR3 protein sequence, with no DNA. The sample's table covers roughly 450,000 distinct CDR3 sequences. Almost 1.5% of the sample lies in the top ten. Material: blood T cells: a sorted CD56 or NKG2C T cell subset, CD4+ or CD8+ T cells, or bulk PBMC T cells (not recorded which). These receptors were collected from a woman aged 50 to 65 in good health. Donor details come from another sample of the same person, matched by shared clones.

CDR3 region: CASSVRDRADTQYF. The chain couples TRBV3-1 to TRBJ2-3; the TRBD1 assignment by TCRdb is unverifiable without DNA. The CDR3 totals 14 residues. The germline gives CDR1 LGHDT, CDR2 YNNKEL (reference sequence).

The genes are TRBV28 and TRBJ1-4; the TCRdb call, TRBD1, lacks DNA for checking. The CDR3 sequence is 13 residues long. Germline assignment: CDR1 MDHEN and CDR2 SYDVKM. The CDR3 region is CASLRGSNEKLFF.

J is TRBJ2-1 and V is TRBV12-3 or TRBV12-4; the D call from TCRdb, TRBD2, cannot be confirmed without DNA. This CDR3 has 14 amino acids. This chain's CDR3 is CASSGLALDNEQFF.

This chain joins TRBV20-1 and TRBJ1-2. The CDR3 loop spans 13 amino acids. CDR1 is DFQATT and CDR2 is SNEGSKA in the germline V gene (reference sequence). The CDR3 loop is CSASLTANYGYTF.

The CDR3 reads CASSQGRGRSGTGELFF. The rearrangement links TRBV14 to TRBJ2-2; as DNA is missing, the TRBD2 call by TCRdb cannot be tested. Germline lookup yields CDR1 SGHDN and CDR2 FVKESK. The CDR3 is 17 residues long.

The genes are TRBV12-3 or TRBV12-4 and TRBJ2-1. The CDR3 covers 13 residues. CDR3 amino acids: CASSLALPFEQFF.

The rearrangement joins TRBV5-1 to TRBJ2-7; TCRdb outputs TRBD1, but without DNA this stays unchecked. Germline CDR1 is SGHRS and CDR2 is YFSETQ. The CDR3 runs to 15 residues. CDR3 sequence reads: CASSAMGQGIDEQYF.

The chain uses TRBV29-1 and TRBJ2-1; TCRdb calls TRBD2, which cannot be checked without DNA. Per germline, CDR1 SQVTM and CDR2 ANQGSEA. This CDR3 spans 13 amino acids. CDR3 in amino acids: CSVPPAGRNEQFF.

The rearrangement links TRBV7-2 to TRBJ2-3; checking the TCRdb D call of TRBD1 is not possible without DNA. The CDR3 is made up of 15 amino acids. In germline, CDR1 is SGHTA, CDR2 FQGNSA. The CDR3 spells CASSLNRDFTDTQYF.

This chain's CDR3 is CASSQSLGDTQYF. V gene TRBV3-1 combines with J gene TRBJ2-3. The CDR3 is 13 amino acids. Germline CDR1 reads LGHDT; CDR2 reads YNNKEL (reference sequence).

The CDR3 reads CSARVLGFQETQYF. This chain joins TRBV20-1 and TRBJ2-5. Germline V gene sequence: CDR1 DFQATT, CDR2 SNEGSKA (reference sequence). The CDR3 covers 14 residues.

This rearrangement joins TRBV7-9 to TRBJ2-5; the D gene TCRdb calls, TRBD1, cannot be checked with no DNA. CDR3 size: 13 residues. Looked up from germline, CDR1 is SEHNR and CDR2 is FQNEAQ (reference sequence). CDR3 in amino acids: CASSRRTGETQYF.

The CDR3 protein is CASSQSEFPGRGNIQYF. The V call is TRBV4-1, the J call TRBJ2-4; TCRdb returns TRBD1, unconfirmable since there is no DNA. Germline V CDR1 and CDR2: MGHRA, YSYEKL. This CDR3 spans 17 amino acids.

The chain employs TRBV3-1 and TRBJ2-5. The CDR3 length is 13 residues. CDR1 is LGHDT, CDR2 YNNKEL, per germline (reference sequence). This chain's CDR3 is CASSQDPRETQYF.

V and J are TRBV12-3 or TRBV12-4 and TRBJ1-2; TCRdb designates TRBD1, a call that cannot be tested without DNA. This CDR3 is built from 15 residues. CDR3 region: CASSAKPGGAFVYTF.

The chain links TRBV6-5 to TRBJ2-3; TCRdb's D call of TRBD1 is untestable without DNA. CDR3 size: 14 residues. Germline V gene data show CDR1 as MNHEY and CDR2 as SVGAGI. The CDR3 spells CASRTGPGTDTQYF.

The chain employs TRBV5-6 and TRBJ1-5; TCRdb proposes TRBD1, but this gene call is untestable without DNA. This CDR3 is 15 amino acids long. CDR1 is SGHDT, CDR2 YYEEEE, per germline. CDR3 in amino acids: CASSLAGRVNQPQHF. The full variable domain, with the rest looked up from reference TRBV5-6 and TRBJ1-5, is DAGVTQSPTHLIKTRGQQVTLRCSPKSGHDTVSWYQQALGQGPQFIFQYYEEEERQRGNFPDRFSGHQFPNYSSELNVNALLLGDSALYLCASSLAGRVNQPQHFGDGTRLSIL.

The chain couples TRBV12-3 or TRBV12-4 to TRBJ1-6. The CDR3 length is 14 residues. CDR3 sequence: CASSKGPLNSPLHF.

The genes are TRBV12-3 or TRBV12-4 and TRBJ2-3; TCRdb outputs TRBD2, but without DNA this stays unchecked. The CDR3 is 11 amino acids. The chain's CDR3 is CASSRASRQYF.

The V call is TRBV7-9, the J call TRBJ2-7; lacking DNA, the TRBD1 call made by TCRdb goes unchecked. This CDR3 has 14 residues. CDR1 is SEHNR and CDR2 is FQNEAQ in the germline V gene (reference sequence). The CDR3 sequence is CASSSSGTDYEQYF.

J is TRBJ2-1 and V is TRBV2. Looked up from germline, CDR1 is SNHLY and CDR2 is FYNNEI. The CDR3 is 15 residues long. CDR3 loop: CASSEREDSYNEQFF.

The CDR3 region is CATSRGGAPDTQYF. This rearrangement joins TRBV15 to TRBJ2-3; TCRdb calls TRBD2, which cannot be checked without DNA. The CDR3 is 14 residues long. CDR1 is LNHNV, CDR2 YYDKDF, per germline (reference sequence).

The chain combines TRBV12-3 or TRBV12-4 with TRBJ2-7. The CDR3 covers 13 residues. This CDR3 is CASSLTAGYEQYF.

J is TRBJ2-5 and V is TRBV4-1; the D gene TCRdb calls, TRBD2, cannot be checked with no DNA. In germline, CDR1 is MGHRA, CDR2 YSYEKL. CDR3 length: 17 residues. The CDR3 loop is CASSPSGTSGSSETQYF.

The CDR3 spells CASSLAVAGEQFF. The genes are TRBV5-1 and TRBJ2-1; TCRdb picks TRBD2, but there is no DNA to check that call. This CDR3 comprises 13 residues. Germline CDR1 and CDR2: SGHRS and YFSETQ.

The chain uses TRBV19 and TRBJ1-2. The CDR3 runs to 14 residues. Germline CDR1 LNHDA, CDR2 SQIVND (reference sequence). The CDR3 protein is CASCFHRANYGYTF.

V gene TRBV2 combines with J gene TRBJ2-1; TCRdb indicates TRBD2, and absent DNA this call remains unverified. There are 14 residues in the CDR3. CDR1 SNHLY and CDR2 FYNNEI come from the germline V gene. Here the CDR3 reads CASSESLAGVGQFF.

V and J are TRBV6-2 or TRBV6-3 and TRBJ2-1; the D gene TCRdb calls, TRBD2, cannot be checked with no DNA. The CDR3 consists of 15 residues. Germline assignment: CDR1 MNHEY and CDR2 SVGEGT. Here the CDR3 reads CASRPPALGFNEQFF.

The chain uses TRBV29-1 and TRBJ1-3. This CDR3 region has 15 residues. Germline V CDR1 and CDR2: SQVTM, ANQGSEA. CDR3 protein: CSVAVSPSSGNTIYF.

The chain recombines TRBV6-1 with TRBJ2-5. Germline V gene sequence: CDR1 MNHNS, CDR2 SASEGT. This CDR3 is 14 amino acids long. The CDR3: CASSEDGGYGTQYF.